The entry below describes one T cell receptor beta chain. Per the study methods: The assay estimated nucleated cells by amplifying reference gene primers. Sequenced by immunoSEQ multiplex PCR; TCRdb stores in-frame clones only, minus some. The V and J calls and the clone size are those of that table, but D and trimming were determined from the DNA. In the table there are approximately 73,000 clones, about 89% of which are singletons. These data are taken from a study of blood T cell repertoires in COVID-19. Study-wide background: COVID-19 samples collected from the United States, Italy and Spain covered acute and convalescent phases. T cells, B-cell-depleted T cells, or PBMCs supplied cDNA or gDNA.

The ends lost 6 bases at V and 3 bases at J; junction bases unmatched: 5. The CDR3 spans 15 residues. Per germline, CDR1 MDHEN and CDR2 SYDVKM. The clonotype originates from a woman aged 60-70 years with acute or convalescent COVID-19. Input material: peripheral blood. This rearrangement joins TRBV28 to TRBJ1-3; TRBD1 matches at 10 bases. The CDR3 DNA reads as TGTGCCAGCAGCCCTCGGGACAGGGGTGGAAACACCATATATTTT. This encodes CASSPRDRGGNTIYF.